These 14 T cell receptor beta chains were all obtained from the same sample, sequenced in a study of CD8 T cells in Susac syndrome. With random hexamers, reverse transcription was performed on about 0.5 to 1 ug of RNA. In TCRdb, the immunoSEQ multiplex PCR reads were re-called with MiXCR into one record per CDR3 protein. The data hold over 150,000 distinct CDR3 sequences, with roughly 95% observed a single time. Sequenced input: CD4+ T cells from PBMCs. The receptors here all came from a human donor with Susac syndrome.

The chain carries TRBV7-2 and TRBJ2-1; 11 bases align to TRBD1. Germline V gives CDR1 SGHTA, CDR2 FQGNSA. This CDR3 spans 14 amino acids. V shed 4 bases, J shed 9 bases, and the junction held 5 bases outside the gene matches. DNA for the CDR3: TGTGCCAGCAGCTCCGGACAGGGGGCTGGTGAGCAGTTCTTC. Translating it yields CASSSGQGAGEQFF.

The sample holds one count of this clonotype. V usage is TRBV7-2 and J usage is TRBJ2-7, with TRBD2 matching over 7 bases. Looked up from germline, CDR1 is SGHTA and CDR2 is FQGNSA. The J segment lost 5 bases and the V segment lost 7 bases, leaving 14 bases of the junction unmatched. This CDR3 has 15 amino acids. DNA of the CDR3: TGTGCCAGCATCCCTAGCGGAGTCACCTTCCACGAGCAGTACTTC. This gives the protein CASIPSGVTFHEQYF.

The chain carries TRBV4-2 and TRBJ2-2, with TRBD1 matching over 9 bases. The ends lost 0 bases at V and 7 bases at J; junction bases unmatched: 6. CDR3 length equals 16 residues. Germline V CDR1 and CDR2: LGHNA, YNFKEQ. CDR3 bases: TGTGCCAGCAGCCAAGACCGGGACAGGGCAAACGGGGAGCTGTTTTTT. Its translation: CASSQDRDRANGELFF.

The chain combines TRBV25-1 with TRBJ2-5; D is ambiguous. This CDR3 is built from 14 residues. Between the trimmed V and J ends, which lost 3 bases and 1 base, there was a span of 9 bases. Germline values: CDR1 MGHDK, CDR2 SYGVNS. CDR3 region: CASSDPTVQETQYF. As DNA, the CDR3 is TGTGCCAGCAGTGATCCCACGGTCCAAGAGACCCAGTACTTC.

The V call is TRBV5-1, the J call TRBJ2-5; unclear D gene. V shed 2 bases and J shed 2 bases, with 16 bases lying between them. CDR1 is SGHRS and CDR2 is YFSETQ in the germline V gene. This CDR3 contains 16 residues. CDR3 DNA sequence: TGCGCCAGCAGCTTACAATTGTCGGTACCACAAGAGACCCAGTACTTC. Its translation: CASSLQLSVPQETQYF.

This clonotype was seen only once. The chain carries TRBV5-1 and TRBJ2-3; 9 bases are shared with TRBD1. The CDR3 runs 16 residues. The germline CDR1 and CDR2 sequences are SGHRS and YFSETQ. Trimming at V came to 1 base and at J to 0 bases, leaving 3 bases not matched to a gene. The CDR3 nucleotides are TGCGCCAGCAGCTTGTCGACAGGGGGAAGCACAGATACGCAGTATTTT. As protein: CASSLSTGGSTDTQYF.

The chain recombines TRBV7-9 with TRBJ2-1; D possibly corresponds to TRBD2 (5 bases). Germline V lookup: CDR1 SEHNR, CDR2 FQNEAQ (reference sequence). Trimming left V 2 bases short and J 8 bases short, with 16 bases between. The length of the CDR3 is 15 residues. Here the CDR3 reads CASSLMDWIRDEQFF. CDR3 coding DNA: TGTGCCAGCAGCTTAATGGACTGGATTCGCGATGAGCAGTTCTTC.

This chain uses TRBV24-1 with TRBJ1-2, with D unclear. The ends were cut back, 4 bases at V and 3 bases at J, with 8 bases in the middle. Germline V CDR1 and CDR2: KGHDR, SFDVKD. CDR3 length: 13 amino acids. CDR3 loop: CATSEAAHYGYTF. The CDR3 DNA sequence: TGTGCCACCAGTGAAGCGGCGCACTATGGCTACACCTTC.

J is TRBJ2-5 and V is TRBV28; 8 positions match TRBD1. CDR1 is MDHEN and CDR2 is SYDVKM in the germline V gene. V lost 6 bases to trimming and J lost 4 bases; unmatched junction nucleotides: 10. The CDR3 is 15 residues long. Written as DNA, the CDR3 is TGTGCCAGCAGCTCAGCCCAGGGGGCTCTAGAGACCCAGTACTTC. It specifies CASSSAQGALETQYF.

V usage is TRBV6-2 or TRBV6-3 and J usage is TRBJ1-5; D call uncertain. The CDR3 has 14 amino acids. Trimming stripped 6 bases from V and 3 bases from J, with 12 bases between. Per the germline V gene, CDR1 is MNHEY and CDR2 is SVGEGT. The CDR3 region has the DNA TGTGCCAGCAGACCAGGACTGCCCAATCAGCCCCAGCATTTT. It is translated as CASRPGLPNQPQHF.

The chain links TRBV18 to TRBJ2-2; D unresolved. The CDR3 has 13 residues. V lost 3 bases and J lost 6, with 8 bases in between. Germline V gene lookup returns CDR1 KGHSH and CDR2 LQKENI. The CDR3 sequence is CASSPQESGELFF. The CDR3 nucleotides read TGTGCCAGCTCACCTCAGGAATCCGGGGAGCTGTTTTTT.

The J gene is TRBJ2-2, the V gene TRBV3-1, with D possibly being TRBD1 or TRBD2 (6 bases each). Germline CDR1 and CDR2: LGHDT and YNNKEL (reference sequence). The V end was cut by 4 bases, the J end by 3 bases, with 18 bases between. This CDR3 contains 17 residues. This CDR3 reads CASSPRGDAGHTGELFF. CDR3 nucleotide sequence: TGTGCCAGCAGCCCAAGGGGGGATGCTGGGCACACCGGGGAGCTGTTTTTT.

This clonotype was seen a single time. In DNA form, the CDR3 reads TGTGCCTGGAGTAGGGCCTCTAAGGATCAGCCCCAGCATTTT. It encodes CAWSRASKDQPQHF. This sequence joins TRBV30 and TRBJ1-5; D not certain. The CDR3 loop spans 14 amino acids. The germline V gene encodes CDR1 GTSNPN and CDR2 SVGIG (reference sequence). V lost 2 bases and J 5 bases, leaving 13 bases between the germline ends.

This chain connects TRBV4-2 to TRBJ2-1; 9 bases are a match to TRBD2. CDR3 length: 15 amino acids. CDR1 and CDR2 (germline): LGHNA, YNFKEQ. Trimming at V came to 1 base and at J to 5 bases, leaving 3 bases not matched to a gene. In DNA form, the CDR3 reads TGTGCCAGCAGCCAAGGCGGGGGGGCCCACAATGAGCAGTTCTTC. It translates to CASSQGGGAHNEQFF.